One and the same sample provided the 15 T cell receptor beta chains below, sequenced in a study of glioma-infiltrating T cells after dendritic cell vaccination. Some clones are missing from TCRdb's copy, which holds only in-frame ones; the method was immunoSEQ multiplex PCR. The sample has about 64,000 clones, 82% seen once. The starting material was blood, obtained before dendritic cell vaccination. The receptor set was obtained from a human donor with glioblastoma.

This sequence joins TRBV7-2 and TRBJ2-5; 7 positions match TRBD2. The CDR3 sequence is 14 residues long. Germline V gives CDR1 SGHTA, CDR2 FQGNSA. The junction had 9 bases not matched to a gene; V was cut back by 5 bases and J by 6 bases. Here the CDR3 reads CASSRDYSGQTQYF. The CDR3 DNA sequence: TGTGCCAGCAGCCGGGACTACAGCGGGCAGACCCAGTACTTC. The whole variable domain, remainder taken from reference TRBV7-2 and TRBJ2-5, is GAGVSQSPSNKVTEKGKDVELRCDPISGHTALYWYRQSLGQGLEFLIYFQGNSAPDKSGLPSDRFSAERTGGSVSTLTIQRTQQEDSAVYLCASSRDYSGQTQYFGPGTRLLVL.

The rearrangement joins TRBV28 to TRBJ1-2; D perhaps matches TRBD1 (5 bases). Germline V lookup: CDR1 MDHEN, CDR2 SYDVKM. This CDR3 is built from 15 residues. The V and J ends lost 2 bases and 2 bases respectively, with 12 bases between them. The CDR3 DNA sequence: TGTGCCAGCAGTTTAACCGGGGGAGGCAACTATGGCTACACCTTC. This translates into CASSLTGGGNYGYTF.

The chain employs TRBV28 and TRBJ1-1; possible D gene TRBD1, 5 bases. V lost 7 bases and J lost 6, with 15 bases in between. Germline values: CDR1 MDHEN, CDR2 SYDVKM. The CDR3 runs 13 residues. DNA of the CDR3: TGTGCCAGCAACTCGCACGGGGGGTCTGAAGCTTTCTTT. It specifies CASNSHGGSEAFF.

This clone was found a few times. The genes are TRBV2 and TRBJ2-1; a possible D gene is TRBD2 (5 bases). The CDR3 is 15 amino acids. Trimming shortened V by 6 bases and J by 5 bases, and 17 bases separated the two germline ends. CDR1 and CDR2 from the germline V gene are SNHLY and FYNNEI. This CDR3 reads CASRVPGRRDNEQFF. The CDR3 DNA is TGTGCCAGCAGGGTCCCAGGAAGGCGGGACAATGAGCAGTTCTTC.

V gene TRBV18 combines with J gene TRBJ1-1, with D perhaps TRBD1 (6 bases). This CDR3 contains 14 residues. CDR1 is KGHSH, CDR2 LQKENI, per germline. With 3 bases removed from V and 11 bases from J, the gap between germline ends came to 19 bases. The CDR3 spells CASSPQGYLFGAFF. CDR3 DNA sequence: TGTGCCAGCTCACCGCAGGGGTACCTATTTGGTGCTTTCTTT.

This rearrangement joins TRBV7-9 to TRBJ1-1; tentatively, D is TRBD1 (6 bases). The CDR3 has 18 residues. Germline-derived CDR1 and CDR2 are SEHNR and FQNEAQ (reference sequence). Trimming took off 4 bases at V and 2 bases at J, with 23 bases between the two ends. The CDR3 nucleotides are TGTGCCAGCAGCTCAGATGTTCCCACGGGACAAATAAACACTGAAGCTTTCTTT. Its translation is CASSSDVPTGQINTEAFF.

The V call is TRBV9, the J call TRBJ2-3, with 9 bases fitting TRBD2. V was pared by 0 bases and J by 5 bases, with 7 bases of the junction left unmatched. From germline, CDR1 is SGDLS and CDR2 YYNGEE. This CDR3 has 16 residues. This chain's CDR3 is CASSVGSGGAGDTQYF. DNA of the CDR3: TGTGCCAGCAGCGTAGGTAGCGGGGGAGCGGGAGATACGCAGTATTTT.

This chain links TRBV4-2 with TRBJ1-2; D is possibly TRBD1 (6 bases). Trimming left V 0 bases short and J 4 bases short, with 12 bases between. This CDR3 has 15 residues. Germline assignment: CDR1 LGHNA and CDR2 YNFKEQ. CDR3 in amino acids: CASSQDPRGSYGYTF. The CDR3, as DNA: TGTGCCAGCAGCCAAGATCCCAGGGGAAGCTATGGCTACACCTTC.

The chain employs TRBV10-3 and TRBJ2-1, with 7 bases identical to TRBD2. CDR1 ENHRY and CDR2 SYGVKD come from the germline V gene. J was trimmed by 0 bases and V by 7 bases; bases with no gene match: 9. This CDR3 contains 16 residues. CDR3 sequence (DNA): TGTGCCATCACCGAGCTCGGCGGGGGCTCCTACAATGAGCAGTTCTTC. Amino acids: CAITELGGGSYNEQFF.

This clone was detected a few times. The rearrangement joins TRBV6-1 to TRBJ2-6; the D is unclear. V was pared by 1 base and J by 0 bases, with 4 bases between. Germline V gene data show CDR1 as MNHNS and CDR2 as SASEGT. This CDR3 is 15 amino acids long. CDR3 nucleotides: TGTGCCAGCAGTGAAGAACACTCTGGGGCCAACGTCCTGACTTTC. Its protein product is CASSEEHSGANVLTF.

CDR3 in DNA: TGTGCCAGCAACCGGGACAGGGCCTACGAGCAGTACTTC. It translates to CASNRDRAYEQYF. This chain connects TRBV28 to TRBJ2-7, with TRBD1 matching over 9 bases. The V gene end was trimmed by 7 bases and the J gene end by 2 bases; junction bases not matched to a gene: 3. The CDR3 covers 13 residues. Germline CDR1 MDHEN, CDR2 SYDVKM.

This chain connects TRBV19 to TRBJ2-6; 13 bases match TRBD2. Germline-derived CDR1 and CDR2 are LNHDA and SQIVND (reference sequence). The V and J ends lost 5 bases and 1 base, in that order; junction bases with no gene match: 5. This CDR3 comprises 18 residues. CDR3 sequence: CASSSTSGGGSGANVLTF. CDR3 in DNA: TGTGCCAGTAGTTCCACTAGCGGGGGGGGGTCTGGGGCCAACGTCCTGACTTTC. Full variable domain (missing parts from reference TRBV19 and TRBJ2-6): DGGITQSPKYLFRKEGQNVTLSCEQNLNHDAMYWYRQDPGQGLRLIYYSQIVNDFQKGDIAEGYSVSREKKESFPLTVTSAQKNPTAFYLCASSSTSGGGSGANVLTFGAGSRLTVL.

The chain couples TRBV7-2 to TRBJ1-2; D is unresolved. The CDR3 spans 13 residues. V lost 2 bases to trimming and J lost 5 bases, with 9 bases between them. Germline CDR1 reads SGHTA; CDR2 reads FQGNSA. CDR3 DNA sequence: TGTGCCAGCAGCTTACGGGCGGGGTATGGCTACACCTTC. Protein: CASSLRAGYGYTF.

J is TRBJ1-1 and V is TRBV28; weak D call: TRBD1 (6 bases). V gave up 3 bases and J gave up 4 bases, with 15 bases separating them. CDR3 length: 15 residues. CDR1 MDHEN and CDR2 SYDVKM come from the germline V gene. This chain's CDR3 is CASSFMPGVGTEAFF. CDR3 bases: TGTGCCAGCAGTTTCATGCCAGGGGTGGGCACTGAAGCTTTCTTT.

CDR3 amino acids: CASSLAGGGLYDEQYF. For the CDR3, the DNA is TGCGCCAGCAGCTTGGCCGGGGGGGGACTATACGACGAGCAGTACTTC. The chain employs TRBV5-1 and TRBJ2-7, with TRBD2 identical over 8 bases. Germline V gives CDR1 SGHRS, CDR2 YFSETQ. There are 16 residues in the CDR3. V gave up 0 bases and J gave up 5 bases; unmatched junction bases: 10.